This T cell receptor beta chain was sequenced during a study of T cells and Merkel cell carcinoma outcomes. Overall study findings and caveats: Reportedly, T-cell repertoire with density predicts Merkel cell carcinoma outcomes.

CDR1 is SGHRS and CDR2 is YFSETQ in the germline V gene. The V gene end was trimmed by 4 bases and the J gene end by 1 base; junction bases not matched to a gene: 6. This CDR3 has 17 amino acids. This clone has just one count. Its antigen is as yet unknown. Clones were read by immunoSEQ multiplex PCR, and TCRdb kept only the in-frame ones, dropping some. The table shows 15,000 to 25,000 clones, with over 70% occurring only once. The genes are TRBV5-1 and TRBJ2-7; 15 nucleotides agree with TRBD2. The TCR originated in a human donor with Merkel cell carcinoma. The source material was tumor tissue from Merkel cell carcinoma. CDR3 residues: CASSGLAGGPRSYEQYF. The DNA of the CDR3 is TGCGCCAGCAGCGGACTAGCGGGAGGGCCTCGATCCTACGAGCAGTACTTC.